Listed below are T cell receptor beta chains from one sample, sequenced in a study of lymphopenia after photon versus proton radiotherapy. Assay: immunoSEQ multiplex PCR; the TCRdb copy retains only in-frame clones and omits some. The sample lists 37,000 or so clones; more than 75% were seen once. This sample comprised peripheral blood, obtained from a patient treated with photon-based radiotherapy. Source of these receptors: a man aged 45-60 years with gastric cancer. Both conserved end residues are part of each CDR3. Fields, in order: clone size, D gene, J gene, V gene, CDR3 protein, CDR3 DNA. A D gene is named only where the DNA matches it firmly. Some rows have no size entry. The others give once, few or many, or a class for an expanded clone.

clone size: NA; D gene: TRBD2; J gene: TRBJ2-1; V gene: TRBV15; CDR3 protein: CATSRDIAGSSYNEQFF; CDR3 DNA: TGTGCCACCAGCAGAGACATAGCGGGTAGCTCCTACAATGAGCAGTTCTTC
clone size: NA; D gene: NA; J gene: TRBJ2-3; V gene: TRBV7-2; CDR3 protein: CASSSLVQDTQYF; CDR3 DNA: TGTGCCAGCAGCTCACTAGTTCAAGATACGCAGTATTTT
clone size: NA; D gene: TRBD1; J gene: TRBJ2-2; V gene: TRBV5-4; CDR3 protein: CASSLNQGAPGELFF; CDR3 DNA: TGTGCCAGCAGCTTGAATCAGGGGGCTCCCGGGGAGCTGTTTTTT
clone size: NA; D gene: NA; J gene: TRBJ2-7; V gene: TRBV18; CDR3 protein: CASSPRGEVGYEQYF; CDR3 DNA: TGTGCCAGCTCACCAAGAGGGGAAGTTGGCTACGAGCAGTACTTC
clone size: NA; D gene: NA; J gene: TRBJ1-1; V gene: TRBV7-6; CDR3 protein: CASSLDYGSSNTEAFF; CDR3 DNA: TGTGCCAGCAGCTTAGATTACGGCAGCTCGAACACTGAAGCTTTCTTT
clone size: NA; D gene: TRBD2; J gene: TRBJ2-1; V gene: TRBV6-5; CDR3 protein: CASSYWLAGLSEQFF; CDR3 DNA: TGTGCCAGCAGTTACTGGCTAGCGGGCCTTTCAGAGCAGTTCTTC
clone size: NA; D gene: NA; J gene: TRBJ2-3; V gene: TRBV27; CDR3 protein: CASRPKRADTDTQYF; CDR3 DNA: TGTGCCAGCCGCCCCAAGCGGGCAGACACAGATACGCAGTATTTT
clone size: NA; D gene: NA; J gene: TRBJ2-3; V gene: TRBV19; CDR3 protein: CASSIRTSGDTQYF; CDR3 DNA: TGTGCCAGTAGTATTCGTACATCGGGAGATACGCAGTATTTT
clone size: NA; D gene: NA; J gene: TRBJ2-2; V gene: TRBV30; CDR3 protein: CAWSRSLSVAGTGELFF; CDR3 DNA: TGTGCCTGGAGTAGGTCTCTTTCGGTTGCCGGCACCGGGGAGCTGTTTTTT
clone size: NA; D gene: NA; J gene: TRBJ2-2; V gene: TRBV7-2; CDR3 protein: CASSSWTLANTGELFF; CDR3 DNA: TGTGCCAGCAGCTCGTGGACTCTAGCGAACACCGGGGAGCTGTTTTTT
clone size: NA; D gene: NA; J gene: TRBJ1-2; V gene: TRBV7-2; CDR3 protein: CASSFGAYGYTF; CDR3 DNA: TGTGCCAGCAGCTTCGGGGCATATGGCTACACCTTC
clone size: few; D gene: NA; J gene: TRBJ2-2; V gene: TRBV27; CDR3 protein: CASSLGGLNTGELFF; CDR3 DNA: TGTGCCAGCAGTTTAGGCGGGCTGAACACCGGGGAGCTGTTTTTT
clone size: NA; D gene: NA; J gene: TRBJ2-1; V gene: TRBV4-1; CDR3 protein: CASSQEGYNEQFF; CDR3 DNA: TGCGCCAGCAGCCAAGAAGGGTACAATGAGCAGTTCTTC
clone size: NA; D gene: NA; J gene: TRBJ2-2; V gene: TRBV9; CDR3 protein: CASSEEDSWAGELFF; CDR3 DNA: TGTGCCAGCAGCGAAGAGGACTCTTGGGCCGGGGAGCTGTTTTTT
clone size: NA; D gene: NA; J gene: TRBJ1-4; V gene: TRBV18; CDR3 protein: CASSPPDRLKGSNEKLFF; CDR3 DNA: TGTGCCAGCTCACCACCAGACAGACTAAAGGGTTCTAATGAAAAACTGTTTTTT
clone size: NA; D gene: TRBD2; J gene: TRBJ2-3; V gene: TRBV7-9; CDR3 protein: CASSLPGLAGGADTQYF; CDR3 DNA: TGTGCCAGCAGCCTCCCCGGTCTAGCGGGAGGGGCAGATACGCAGTATTTT
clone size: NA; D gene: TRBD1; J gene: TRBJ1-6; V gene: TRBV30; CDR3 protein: CAWSYQGVNSPLHF; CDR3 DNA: TGTGCCTGGAGTTATCAGGGGGTCAATTCACCCCTCCACTTT
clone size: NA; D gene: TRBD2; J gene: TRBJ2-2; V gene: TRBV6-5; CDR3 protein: CASRRTSGITGELFF; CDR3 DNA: TGTGCCAGCAGAAGGACTAGCGGGATCACCGGGGAGCTGTTTTTT
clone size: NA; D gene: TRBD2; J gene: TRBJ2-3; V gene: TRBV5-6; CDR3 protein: CASSAGGVSGRPRTDTQYF; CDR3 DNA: TGTGCCAGCAGCGCCGGAGGTGTTAGCGGGAGGCCCCGCACAGATACGCAGTATTTT
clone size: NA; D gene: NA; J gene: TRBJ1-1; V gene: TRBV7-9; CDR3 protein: CASSLSGREAFF; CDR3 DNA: TGTGCCAGCAGCTTATCAGGACGTGAAGCTTTCTTT
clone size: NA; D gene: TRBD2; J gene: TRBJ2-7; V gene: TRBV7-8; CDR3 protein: CASSLAGPGEGGQYF; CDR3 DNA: TGTGCCAGCAGCTTAGCAGGGCCTGGGGAGGGTGGGCAGTACTTC
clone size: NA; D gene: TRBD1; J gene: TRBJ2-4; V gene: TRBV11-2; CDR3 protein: CASSTYRGRLKNIQYF; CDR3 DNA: TGTGCCAGCAGCACATACAGGGGGCGTTTAAAAAACATTCAGTACTTC
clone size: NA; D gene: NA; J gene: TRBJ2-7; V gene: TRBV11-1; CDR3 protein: CASNSGEPPYEQYF; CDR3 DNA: TGTGCCAGCAACTCTGGTGAACCCCCCTACGAGCAGTACTTC
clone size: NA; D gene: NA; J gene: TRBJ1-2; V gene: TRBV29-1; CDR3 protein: CSVEERNYGYTF; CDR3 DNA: TGCAGCGTCGAAGAGCGCAACTATGGCTACACCTTC
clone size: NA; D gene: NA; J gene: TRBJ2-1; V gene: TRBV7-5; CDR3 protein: CVRSFLDRDSYNEQFF; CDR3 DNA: TGTGTCAGAAGCTTTTTGGACAGAGACTCCTACAATGAGCAGTTCTTC